This TCR beta chain stems from a study of technical replicates of blood from several donors. CDR1 is SGHTA and CDR2 is FQGNSA in the germline V gene. The V gene end was trimmed by 2 bases and the J gene end by 1 base; junction bases not matched to a gene: 2. CDR3 length equals 14 residues. Clones were read by immunoSEQ multiplex PCR, and TCRdb kept only the in-frame ones, dropping some. This sample has some 79,000 clones, with 91% found just once. The TCR was taken from a human donor in good health. Some clones in this sample may be carry-over from other donors' samples. The sample was T cells isolated from PBMCs. The V and J genes are TRBV7-2 and TRBJ2-7; the match to TRBD2 covers 7 bases. The CDR3: CASSLSGDSYEQYF. The CDR3 region has the DNA TGTGCCAGCAGCTTAAGCGGGGATTCCTACGAGCAGTACTTC.